The source of this T cell receptor (beta chain) is a study of regulatory T cells in long-lasting Graves disease. TCR beta libraries were built with iRepertoire HTBI primers and Arm-PCR of CDR3 regions. MiXCR, applied by TCRdb to the multiplex PCR reads, yields one record per CDR3 protein. In the table there are approximately 300,000 distinct CDR3 sequences, 18% of which are singletons. A few counts support this clonotype. Time point specified: newly diagnosed GD, antithyroid drugs for less than 3 months. RNA from PBMCs was the source of the TCR library. Sequencing was performed on peripheral blood mononuclear cells (PBMCs), taken at new diagnosis, from a patient treated with antithyroid drugs. The receptor was derived from a female donor with Graves disease.

CDR3 in DNA: TGTGCCAGTAGTATTGGGACAGGGCTAAACAATGAGCAGTTCTTC. Translation: CASSIGTGLNNEQFF. The rearrangement links TRBV19 to TRBJ2-1, with 9 bases that match TRBD1. The CDR3 extends over 15 amino acids. The trim removed 3 bases at V and 5 bases at J, leaving 5 bases unmatched. The germline V gene has CDR1 LNHDA and CDR2 SQIVND (reference sequence).